This TCR beta chain was documented in a study of Graves' ophthalmopathy and Graves' hyperthyroidism. RNA transcripts provided the template for amplifying TCR beta CDR3 regions. Following a first-round RT-PCR that used HTBI primers, a second-round multiplex PCR was carried out. MiXCR was run by TCRdb on the multiplex PCR reads, yielding one entry per CDR3 protein. The table has 400,000 or so distinct CDR3 sequences, 15% seen once; the top ten hold roughly 7%. The CDR3 contains 13 residues. V lost 6 bases and J 4 bases, leaving 16 bases between the germline ends. Germline loops: CDR1 SQVTM, CDR2 ANQGSEA. This clonotype was observed many times.

Source material: peripheral blood. The genes are TRBV29-1 and TRBJ2-7, with D unclear. This receptor was obtained from a woman under 30 with stable Graves' hyperthyroidism. As DNA, the CDR3 is TGCAGCGTAGCTAACCTCGTGGGGTACGAGCAGTACTTC. Residues: CSVANLVGYEQYF.